These 30 T cell receptor beta chains came from one sample sequenced in a study of blood T cell repertoires in COVID-19. Clones were sequenced by immunoSEQ multiplex PCR, and TCRdb holds only the in-frame ones, with some missing. Here the sample spans roughly 250,000 clones, approximately 91% being singletons. The sequenced sample was peripheral blood. Receptors were obtained from a woman younger than 45 with acute or convalescent COVID-19.

This chain joins TRBV29-1 and TRBJ2-2, with no clear D. This CDR3 has 12 residues. Germline V gene data show CDR1 as SQVTM and CDR2 as ANQGSEA. V dropped 4 bases and J dropped 6 bases, with 9 bases sitting between them. The DNA for the CDR3 is TGCAGCGTTGGAGATCGGGCCGGGGAGCTGTTTTTT. Translating it yields CSVGDRAGELFF.

The chain recombines TRBV3-1 (or the pseudogene TRBV3-2) with TRBJ2-7; the match to TRBD2 covers 14 bases. The V gene end was trimmed by 6 bases and the J gene end by 3 bases; junction bases not matched to a gene: 4. The CDR3 runs 15 residues. Per the germline V gene, CDR1 is LGHDT and CDR2 is YNNKEL (reference sequence). The CDR3 DNA reads TGTGCCAGCAGTCCGGGACTAGCGGGAGTCTACGAGCAGTACTTC. The encoded protein is CASSPGLAGVYEQYF.

The chain's CDR3 is CASSLSKGWYGYTF. The CDR3 DNA is TGTGCCAGCAGCTTGTCGAAGGGGTGGTATGGCTACACCTTC. The chain uses TRBV5-8 and TRBJ1-2; tentative D call: TRBD1 (5 bases). The V end was cut by 1 base, the J end by 5 bases, with 12 bases between. CDR1 is SGHTS, CDR2 YDEGEE, per germline. CDR3 length: 14 amino acids.

This clone appeared a single time. The rearrangement links TRBV10-3 to TRBJ1-1, with no clear D. The CDR3 contains 14 residues. Trimming took 3 bases from V and 0 from J, leaving 8 bases between them. Germline V gene data show CDR1 as ENHRY and CDR2 as SYGVKD. CDR3 sequence reads: CAISEPQVNTEAFF. As DNA, the CDR3 is TGTGCCATCAGTGAACCGCAGGTGAACACTGAAGCTTTCTTT.

The V gene is TRBV29-1, the J gene TRBJ2-3; 12 positions agree with TRBD2. The trim removed 7 bases at V and 9 bases at J, leaving 8 bases unmatched. CDR1 and CDR2 from the germline V gene are SQVTM and ANQGSEA. This CDR3 spans 13 amino acids. The CDR3 here is CSGGWTSGTTQYF. CDR3 DNA sequence: TGCAGCGGGGGATGGACTAGCGGGACCACGCAGTATTTT.

The chain combines TRBV27 with TRBJ2-6; 8 bases fit TRBD1. J was trimmed by 0 bases and V by 5 bases; bases with no gene match: 9. The CDR3 runs 18 residues. Germline assignment: CDR1 MNHEY and CDR2 SMNVEV (reference sequence). The CDR3 protein is CASSTSWTGPSGANVLTF. The CDR3 nucleotides are TGTGCCAGCAGTACATCCTGGACAGGGCCCTCTGGGGCCAACGTCCTGACTTTC.

The chain has TRBV29-1 and TRBJ2-5, with a tentative D call TRBD2 (5 bases). The CDR3 spans 13 residues. Germline loops: CDR1 SQVTM, CDR2 ANQGSEA. The CDR3 is CGRGTSSQETQYF. Here the CDR3 DNA reads TGCGGCCGGGGAACCAGTTCCCAAGAGACCCAGTACTTC.

The chain is built from TRBV5-4 and TRBJ1-1; D not resolved. This CDR3 region has 16 residues. Deletions cut 4 bases from V and 0 bases from J, with 16 bases between. Germline V gives CDR1 SGHNT, CDR2 YYREEE (reference sequence). CDR3 nucleotide sequence: TGTGCCAGCAGCCCTACCACGGGAAGGCTGAACACTGAAGCTTTCTTT. It codes for CASSPTTGRLNTEAFF.

This chain connects TRBV4-1 to TRBJ2-3; possibly TRBD2 for D (5 bases). Trimming pared 3 bases from V and 4 bases from J, leaving 11 bases between. The CDR3 length is 14 residues. The V gene's germline CDR1 is MGHRA and CDR2 YSYEKL. CDR3 sequence: CASSQPGRADTQYF. The CDR3, as DNA: TGCGCCAGCAGCCAGCCTGGGAGAGCAGATACGCAGTATTTT.

The chain links TRBV18 to TRBJ2-1, with 11 bases lining up with TRBD2. CDR1 is KGHSH and CDR2 is LQKENI in the germline V gene. V was clipped by 1 base and J by 8 bases; unmatched bases: 7. This CDR3 comprises 16 residues. This chain's CDR3 is CASSPQIAGGGYEQFF. CDR3 nucleotide sequence: TGTGCCAGCTCACCACAAATAGCGGGAGGGGGATATGAGCAGTTCTTC.

The chain links TRBV6-6 to TRBJ1-2, with TRBD1 identical over 8 bases. J lost 5 bases, V lost 2 bases, and 7 bases had no gene match. Looked up from germline, CDR1 is MNHNY and CDR2 is SVGAGI (reference sequence). The CDR3 loop spans 15 amino acids. The CDR3 DNA sequence: TGTGCCAGCAGTTACGAATGGCGGACAGGGTATGGCTACACCTTC. It codes for CASSYEWRTGYGYTF.

The rearrangement links TRBV24-1 to TRBJ2-1; 11 bases agree with TRBD2. The trim removed 4 bases at V and 6 bases at J, leaving 7 bases unmatched. CDR1 is KGHDR, CDR2 SFDVKD, per germline. The CDR3 length is 16 residues. CDR3 DNA: TGTGCCACCAGTGAACCCCTAGCGGGAGGCCCCAATGAGCAGTTCTTC. Its protein is CATSEPLAGGPNEQFF.

The chain has TRBV7-8 and TRBJ2-7, with TRBD1 identical over 7 bases. CDR1 and CDR2 from the germline V gene are SGHVS and FQNEAQ. Germline trimming cut 0 bases from V and 5 bases from J; bases unmatched to any gene: 7. This CDR3 has 15 residues. The CDR3 DNA is TGTGCCAGCAGCTTAGCTGTCCGACAGGGTAACGAGCAGTACTTC. Its translation is CASSLAVRQGNEQYF.

The rearrangement joins TRBV7-6 to TRBJ2-1; 14 bases are shared with TRBD2. This CDR3 contains 17 residues. Germline CDR1 is SGHVS and CDR2 is FNYEAQ. V lost 2 bases, J lost 7 bases, and 7 bases stayed unmatched. The CDR3 loop is CASSLRLAGGPGNEQFF. DNA for the CDR3: TGTGCCAGCAGCTTAAGACTAGCGGGAGGGCCGGGAAATGAGCAGTTCTTC. Based on the CDR3 plus reference TRBV7-6 and TRBJ2-1, the full variable domain is GAGVSQSPRYKVTKRGQDVALRCDPISGHVSLYWYRQALGQGPEFLTYFNYEAQQDKSGLPNDRFSAERPEGSISTLTIQRTEQRDSAMYRCASSLRLAGGPGNEQFFGPGTRLTVL.

This clone has only a few counts. The CDR3 is CASSPLLAGVTGELFF. CDR3 nucleotides: TGTGCCAGCTCACCATTACTAGCGGGAGTAACCGGGGAGCTGTTTTTT. V and J are TRBV18 and TRBJ2-2; 11 nucleotides match TRBD2. The ends lost 2 bases at V and 5 bases at J; junction bases unmatched: 4. CDR1 is KGHSH and CDR2 is LQKENI in the germline V gene. CDR3 length: 16 residues.

The chain carries TRBV11-2 and TRBJ2-7; no clear D. Per the germline V gene, CDR1 is SGHAT and CDR2 is FQNNGV. The CDR3 spans 13 residues. Trimming took 0 bases from V and 3 from J, leaving 6 bases between them. As DNA, the CDR3 is TGTGCCAGCAGCTTAGACCCAGGCTACGAGCAGTACTTC. Translating it yields CASSLDPGYEQYF.

This sequence joins TRBV7-6 and TRBJ1-4, with 9 bases that match TRBD1. CDR3 length: 14 amino acids. From germline, CDR1 is SGHVS and CDR2 FNYEAQ. V lost 5 bases, J lost 8 bases, and 6 bases stayed unmatched. The CDR3 coding sequence is TGTGCCAGCAGCCCCGGGACAGGGAGGGAAAAACTGTTTTTT. Its translation is CASSPGTGREKLFF.

The genes are TRBV4-3 and TRBJ2-5; 7 nucleotides match TRBD1. The junction had 6 bases not matched to a gene; V was cut back by 0 bases and J by 2 bases. Germline values: CDR1 LGHNA, CDR2 YSLEER. The length of the CDR3 is 16 residues. The CDR3 loop is CASSQESGTVQETQYF. The CDR3 DNA reads TGCGCCAGCAGCCAAGAATCCGGGACAGTGCAAGAGACCCAGTACTTC.

The V call is TRBV12-3 or TRBV12-4, the J call TRBJ2-7; D remains ambiguous. V was trimmed by 3 bases and J by 4 bases, leaving 10 bases between them. The CDR3 totals 13 residues. The CDR3 DNA reads as TGTGCCAGCAGTTTCGAGGCCCCTTACGAGCAGTACTTC. It translates to CASSFEAPYEQYF.

The J gene is TRBJ2-2, the V gene TRBV11-3, with D perhaps matching TRBD2 (5 bases). V lost 5 bases to trimming and J lost 0 bases, with 10 bases between them. Germline V gives CDR1 SGHNT, CDR2 YENEEA. The CDR3 runs to 15 residues. The CDR3 nucleotides are TGTGCCAGCAGCCGCCAACTAGCGAACACCGGGGAGCTGTTTTTT. It encodes CASSRQLANTGELFF.

The chain recombines TRBV5-6 with TRBJ1-2; weak D call: TRBD1 (5 bases). Trimming left V 5 bases short and J 4 bases short, with 18 bases between. This CDR3 is built from 15 residues. Germline CDR1 reads SGHDT; CDR2 reads YYEEEE. The CDR3 loop reads CASRYFSGAVYGYTF. The CDR3 DNA is TGTGCCAGCAGATATTTCAGCGGGGCTGTCTATGGCTACACCTTC.

V is TRBV30 and J is TRBJ1-6; unclear D gene. Trimming removed 1 base from V and 10 bases from J, with 14 bases in between. Germline V CDR1 and CDR2: GTSNPN, SVGIG (reference sequence). This CDR3 contains 14 residues. The CDR3 is CAWSAEPSGSPLHF. The CDR3 nucleotides read TGTGCCTGGAGTGCGGAACCTTCGGGATCACCCCTCCACTTT. The full variable domain, in which reference TRBV30 and TRBJ1-6 provide the parts outside the CDR3, is SQTIHQWPATLVQPVGSPLSLECTVEGTSNPNLYWYRQAAGRGLQLLFYSVGIGQISSEVPQNLSASRPQDRQFILSSKKLLLSDSGFYLCAWSAEPSGSPLHFGNGTRLTVT.

This chain joins TRBV6-2 or TRBV6-3 and TRBJ1-2, with D possibly being TRBD1 (5 bases). The V gene lost 8 bases and the J gene lost 6 bases, with 22 bases spanning the gap. This CDR3 has 15 residues. From germline, CDR1 is MNHEY and CDR2 SVGEGT. CDR3 nucleotides: TGTGCCAGCCGTTCCCCCGGGGGGGAGTCGAATGGCTACACCTTC. Protein: CASRSPGGESNGYTF.

A word on this clone: At the DNA level, this CDR3 is encoded by other sequences in the same sample as well. The chain links TRBV5-1 to TRBJ1-5; 10 nucleotides agree with TRBD1. V trimming: 4 bases; J trimming: 5 bases; junction bases outside the gene matches: 3. CDR3 length: 14 amino acids. Germline V lookup: CDR1 SGHRS, CDR2 YFSETQ. CDR3 sequence (DNA): TGCGCCAGCAGCGTAGGACAGGGGGATCAGCCCCAGCATTTT. Amino acids: CASSVGQGDQPQHF. The entire variable domain, with the rest obtained from reference TRBV5-1 and TRBJ1-5, is as follows: KAGVTQTPRYLIKTRGQQVTLSCSPISGHRSVSWYQQTPGQGLQFLFEYFSETQRNKGNFPGRFSGRQFSNSRSEMNVSTLELGDSALYLCASSVGQGDQPQHFGDGTRLSIL.

A single count supports this clone. The gene calls are TRBV2 and TRBJ2-1; TRBD1 agrees at 7 bases. The CDR3 has 14 residues. The V gene end was trimmed by 1 base and the J gene end by 4 bases; junction bases not matched to a gene: 1. The germline V gene encodes CDR1 SNHLY and CDR2 FYNNEI. The CDR3 bases are TGTGCCAGCAGTGAAGGGACAGGTTACAATGAGCAGTTCTTC. Amino acids: CASSEGTGYNEQFF.

This clone showed up just a few times. This chain links TRBV6-5 with TRBJ1-2; D may be TRBD1 (6 bases). Germline V gene lookup returns CDR1 MNHEY and CDR2 SVGAGI. The V gene lost 6 bases and the J gene lost 8 bases, with 16 bases spanning the gap. The CDR3 loop spans 13 amino acids. CDR3 sequence: CASSRDMIDGYTF. CDR3 DNA: TGTGCCAGCAGCCGGGACATGATCGACGGCTACACCTTC.

The chain uses TRBV15 and TRBJ2-5, with D possibly matching TRBD2 (5 bases). The germline V gene has CDR1 LNHNV and CDR2 YYDKDF (reference sequence). The CDR3 is 15 residues long. The ends were cut back, 0 bases at V and 5 bases at J, with 13 bases in the middle. CDR3 protein: CATSRDRASRETQYF. The CDR3, as DNA: TGTGCCACCAGCAGAGATCGCGCTAGCCGGGAGACCCAGTACTTC.

The chain joins TRBV30 to TRBJ1-1; weak D call: TRBD1 (5 bases). The CDR3 runs 14 residues. The V gene lost 3 bases and the J gene lost 5 bases, with 16 bases spanning the gap. The germline CDR1 and CDR2 sequences are GTSNPN and SVGIG (reference sequence). Written as DNA, the CDR3 is TGTGCCTGGAGCCCTACGGGGGGTTCGACTGAAGCTTTCTTT. Its protein product is CAWSPTGGSTEAFF. The variable domain in full, completed from reference TRBV30 and TRBJ1-1, reads SQTIHQWPATLVQPVGSPLSLECTVEGTSNPNLYWYRQAAGRGLQLLFYSVGIGQISSEVPQNLSASRPQDRQFILSSKKLLLSDSGFYLCAWSPTGGSTEAFFGQGTRLTVV.

The chain uses TRBV24-1 and TRBJ2-2, with 14 bases matching TRBD2. Losses at the gene ends were 7 bases for V and 5 bases for J; bases not matched to a gene: 2. The CDR3 runs 15 residues. Germline CDR1 is KGHDR and CDR2 is SFDVKD. The CDR3 DNA reads as TGTGCCACCAGCGGACTAGCGGGAGGTACCGGGGAGCTGTTTTTT. Encoded protein: CATSGLAGGTGELFF.

The chain joins TRBV6-5 to TRBJ2-5, with 7 positions matching TRBD1. V lost 2 bases and J lost 1; bases outside the gene matches: 7. The CDR3 length is 16 residues. Germline V lookup: CDR1 MNHEY, CDR2 SVGAGI. As DNA, the CDR3 is TGTGCCAGCAGTTACGCACGCCGGGACAGCCAAGAGACCCAGTACTTC. Its translation: CASSYARRDSQETQYF.